These T cell receptor beta chains were read from a single sample in a study of blood T cell dynamics during melanoma immunotherapy. The method was immunoSEQ multiplex PCR; TCRdb's version includes in-frame clones alone and lacks a portion of them. Of about 8,600 clones listed, around nine tenths are singletons. Material: blood, obtained from a patient treated with checkpoint blockade. The origin of the receptors is a human donor with melanoma. Both conserved end residues are part of each CDR3. D genes are given only for firm matches. Clone size is stated in some rows and not others, as once, few, many or a class when expanded.

D gene	J gene	V gene	clone size	CDR3 DNA	CDR3 protein
TRBD2	TRBJ2-5	TRBV5-1	-	TGCGCCAGCAGCTCCGGGACTACCCTCACAGAGACCCAGTACTTC	CASSSGTTLTETQYF
-	TRBJ1-1	TRBV28	-	TGTGCCAGCAGATCCCCCTCTCAGGGGAACACTGAAGCTTTCTTT	CASRSPSQGNTEAFF
-	TRBJ1-3	TRBV4-2	-	TGTGCCAGCAGCCAAGACACTGAGGTTCGGGGGGGAAACACCATATATTTT	CASSQDTEVRGGNTIYF
TRBD1	TRBJ1-6	TRBV5-1	-	TGCGCCAGCAGCCCTCGGACAGGGGGGGATTCACCCCTCCACTTT	CASSPRTGGDSPLHF
-	TRBJ2-7	TRBV30	-	TGTGCCTGGAGTCCTGGGTTCGAGCAGTACTTC	CAWSPGFEQYF
TRBD2	TRBJ2-2	TRBV28	-	TGTGCCAGCGCCCGCCGACTAGCCAGCACCGGGGAGCTGTTTTTT	CASARRLASTGELFF
TRBD2	TRBJ2-2	TRBV7-9	once	TGTGCCAGCAGCTTAGATGGACTAGCGGCGAACACCGGGGAGCTGTTTTTT	CASSLDGLAANTGELFF
TRBD2	TRBJ2-2	TRBV7-8	-	TGTGCCAGCAGCTTAGTAGGGACTAGTGCGAACACCGGGGAGCTGTTTTTT	CASSLVGTSANTGELFF
TRBD2	TRBJ2-3	TRBV15	-	TGTGCCACCAGCAGAGGCAGGACTAGCGGCACAGATACGCAGTATTTT	CATSRGRTSGTDTQYF
TRBD1	TRBJ1-2	TRBV25-1	-	TGTGCCAGCATCCAAGCAGGGGGCTATGGCTACACCTTC	CASIQAGGYGYTF
-	TRBJ1-4	TRBV6-5	-	TGTGCCAGCAAAGGGAGAGCAACTAATGAAAAACTGTTTTTT	CASKGRATNEKLFF
-	TRBJ2-1	TRBV28	once	TGTGCCAGCAGTCTCGTAGGGGAATACAATGAGCAGTTCTTC	CASSLVGEYNEQFF
-	TRBJ1-2	TRBV18	-	TGTGCCAGCTCACCAACCCGGGACAACTATGGCTACACCTTC	CASSPTRDNYGYTF
-	TRBJ1-4	TRBV28	-	TGTGCCAGCAGTTTAGGAGGGGTTGGGACACTTAGTGAAAAACTGTTTTTT	CASSLGGVGTLSEKLFF
TRBD1	TRBJ2-2	TRBV7-6	-	TGTGCCAGCAGGAGGACAGGGGGCGGCACCGGGGAGCTGTTTTTT	CASRRTGGGTGELFF
-	TRBJ1-6	TRBV6-5	-	TGTGCCAGCAGGGCCGGGTCGCAGAGTAATTCACCCCTCCACTTT	CASRAGSQSNSPLHF
TRBD1	TRBJ2-3	TRBV6-4	once	TGTGCCAGCAGTGAAGAAGTGACAGGGGGGACAGATACGCAGTATTTT	CASSEEVTGGTDTQYF
-	TRBJ2-6	TRBV14	-	TGTGCCAGCAGCCAGCCCTGGGCCCCTGGGGCCAACGTCCTGACTTTC	CASSQPWAPGANVLTF
TRBD2	TRBJ2-7	TRBV11-2	once	TGTGCCAGCAGCGCAGTTCGGGGGGAAAAATCCTACGAGCAGTACTTC	CASSAVRGEKSYEQYF
-	TRBJ2-1	TRBV29-1	-	TGCAGCGTTGAATTGGAACAGGGTGTCCATGAGCAGTTCTTC	CSVELEQGVHEQFF
-	TRBJ1-3	TRBV15	-	TGTGCCACCAGCAGATATGGGGCGTTTCTAAACACCATATATTTT	CATSRYGAFLNTIYF
TRBD2	TRBJ2-7	TRBV5-1	-	TGCGCCAGCAGCCCAAAGACTAGCGCGTTTTACGAGCAGTACTTC	CASSPKTSAFYEQYF